This T cell receptor beta chain was profiled in a study of low-dose radiotherapy and immunotherapy resistance in tumors. About the research overall: Administration of intravenous cyclophosphamide at 200 mg/m2 took place every two weeks, one day before radiation and immunotherapy.

This clonotype has at least ten counts. TRAV and TRBV primers primed cDNA for both TCRalpha and TCRbeta. For amplifying TCRs, the PCR ran for about 20 cycles with Phusion, which was used together with a constant-region primer and the adapter on the V primers. TCRdb recomputed calls from the reads with MiXCR, one row per CDR3 protein. In the table there are around 83,000 distinct CDR3 sequences, approximately 17% of which are singletons. The CDR3 spans 14 residues. V lost 3 bases and J 0 bases, leaving 9 bases between the germline ends. Germline loops: CDR1 DFQATT, CDR2 SNEGSKA (reference sequence). Specified time point: before trial treatment.

The receptor comes from a male donor with prostate cancer. This sequence joins TRBV20-1 and TRBJ1-5; no reliable D call. This sample comprised PBMCs, obtained before treatment. This chain's CDR3 is CSARPGYSNQPQHF. As DNA, the CDR3 is TGCAGTGCTAGGCCCGGATATAGCAATCAGCCCCAGCATTTT.